This T cell receptor (beta chain) appears in the sequencing data of a study of blood T cell repertoires in COVID-19. V lost 5 bases to trimming and J lost 8 bases; unmatched junction nucleotides: 6. The CDR3 is 13 amino acids. Some clones are missing from TCRdb's copy, which holds only in-frame ones; the method was immunoSEQ multiplex PCR. The sample holds roughly 200,000 clones, around 86% seen once. The source of this sequence is a woman between 35 and 50 years old with acute COVID-19. The chain employs TRBV12-3 or TRBV12-4 and TRBJ2-1; 7 bases are a match to TRBD2. Material: PBMCs or T cells enriched from blood (not recorded which). The CDR3 bases are TGTGCCAGCAGTCCTGCGGGAGACGATGAGCAGTTCTTC. Translated, it gives CASSPAGDDEQFF.